This T cell receptor beta chain stems from a study of T cell repertoires in cytomegalovirus infection (dated by TCRdb to the late 2010s). Regarding the research as a whole: Because public TCR beta signatures pointed to carriage of CMV infection together with the matching HLA type, the HLA type of each donor mattered for the analysis.

Taken from the germline V gene, the CDR1 and CDR2 loops are SGHTA and FQGNSA. Trimming costs V 5 bases and J 0 bases, and their ends lie 14 bases apart. From the cysteine through the phenylalanine, the CDR3 covers 16 amino acids. The kept DNA is CDR3 alone, 48 bases in frame from the first base. Paper-wide results and their limitations: The ex vivo response was dominated by HLA-C-restricted CMV-specific TCR beta clonotypes, which also provided the single most frequent clonotype in two of eight donors. In both this cohort and an independent roughly 330-donor cohort, the cumulative frequency of public TCR beta family members distinguished carriers of CMV infection plus the relevant HLA type.

This clonotype has ten or more counts. Its antigen has not been determined. No much larger clone exists at a distance of one base, and base qualities are not known. Instrument on record: Illumina HiSeq 1500. TCRdb took the public reads, trimmed them with fastp at Q25, ran MiXCR for clone calling and kept in-frame beta chains. Rows are unified per CDR3 protein, each entry keeping the most common DNA and genes. The sample table shows about 190,000 distinct CDR3 sequences, and 8% to 10% are seen once. 4.6% of the sample is in the top ten clones. This receptor was obtained from a human donor in good health (CMV status not recorded). Some clones in this sample may be carry-over from other donors' samples. The source material was PBMCs. Recombination connected TRBV7-2 to TRBJ1-3, with the D gene not clear enough to name. The CDR3 has the sequence CASSPPGVHSGNTIYF. The DNA is as follows: TGTGCCAGCAGCCCCCCCGGGGTGCACTCTGGAAACACCATATATTTT.